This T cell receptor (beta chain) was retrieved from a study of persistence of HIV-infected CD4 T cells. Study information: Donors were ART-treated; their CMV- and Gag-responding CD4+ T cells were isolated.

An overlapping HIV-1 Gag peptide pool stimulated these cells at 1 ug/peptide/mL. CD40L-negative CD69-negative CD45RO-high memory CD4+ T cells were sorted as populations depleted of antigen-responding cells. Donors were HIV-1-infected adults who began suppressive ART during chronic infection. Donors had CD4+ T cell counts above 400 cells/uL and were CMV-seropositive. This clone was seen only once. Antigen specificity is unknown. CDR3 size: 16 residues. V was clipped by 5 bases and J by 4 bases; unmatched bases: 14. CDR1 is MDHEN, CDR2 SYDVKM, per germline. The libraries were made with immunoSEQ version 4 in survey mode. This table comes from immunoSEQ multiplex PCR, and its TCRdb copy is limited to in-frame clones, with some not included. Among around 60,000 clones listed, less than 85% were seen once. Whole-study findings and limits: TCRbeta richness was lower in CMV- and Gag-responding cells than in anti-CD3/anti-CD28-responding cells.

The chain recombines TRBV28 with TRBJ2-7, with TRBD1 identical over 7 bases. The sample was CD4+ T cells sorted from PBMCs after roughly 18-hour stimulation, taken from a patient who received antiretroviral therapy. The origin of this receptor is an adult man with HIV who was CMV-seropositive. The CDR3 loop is CASSPPLQGFPYEQYF. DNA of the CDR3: TGTGCCAGCAGTCCCCCATTACAGGGGTTCCCGTACGAGCAGTACTTC. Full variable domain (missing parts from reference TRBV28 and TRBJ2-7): DVKVTQSSRYLVKRTGEKVFLECVQDMDHENMFWYRQDPGLGLRLIYFSYDVKMKEKGDIPEGYSVSREKKERFSLILESASTNQTSMYLCASSPPLQGFPYEQYFGPGTRLTVT.